Listed below are T cell receptor beta chains from one sample, sequenced in a study of blood T cell repertoires in COVID-19. TCRdb's copy holds only in-frame clones and misses some; the assay was immunoSEQ multiplex PCR. This sample carries around 270,000 clones, 80% to 90% of them seen once, and the ten largest clones take 3.5% to 4.5%. Sequencing was done on a sample of PBMCs or T cells enriched from blood (not recorded which). The receptors were gathered from a woman aged 25-40 years who had recovered from COVID-19. Both conserved end residues are trimmed from each CDR3.

V gene: TRBV6-5; J gene: TRBJ1-1; CDR3 protein: ASSQGQGAEAF
V gene: TRBV5-1; J gene: TRBJ2-2; CDR3 protein: ASSAGQYFTGELF
V gene: TRBV10-3; J gene: TRBJ2-2; CDR3 protein: AIPGDTSTGELF
V gene: TRBV4-1; J gene: TRBJ2-1; CDR3 protein: ASSQDFSSYNEQF
V gene: TRBV28; J gene: TRBJ2-3; CDR3 protein: ASRGGGIASTDTQY
V gene: TRBV15; J gene: TRBJ1-2; CDR3 protein: ATSRDKMLTGYGYT
V gene: TRBV18; J gene: TRBJ1-2; CDR3 protein: ASSPKNASGYT
V gene: TRBV5-4; J gene: TRBJ2-3; CDR3 protein: ASSSLGSDTQY
V gene: TRBV7-8; J gene: TRBJ2-7; CDR3 protein: ASSQRTGRTYEQY
V gene: TRBV24-1; J gene: TRBJ2-3; CDR3 protein: ATSDSLSGRVTDTQY
V gene: TRBV11-2; J gene: TRBJ2-7; CDR3 protein: ASSASGTGGVYRLW
V gene: TRBV4-2; J gene: TRBJ2-7; CDR3 protein: ASSQEMEEEY
V gene: TRBV18; J gene: TRBJ2-7; CDR3 protein: ASSPTPGQLNYEQY
V gene: TRBV5-1; J gene: TRBJ1-3; CDR3 protein: ASSWTDSGNTIY
V gene: TRBV6-5; J gene: TRBJ2-1; CDR3 protein: ASGFSGTAYNEQF